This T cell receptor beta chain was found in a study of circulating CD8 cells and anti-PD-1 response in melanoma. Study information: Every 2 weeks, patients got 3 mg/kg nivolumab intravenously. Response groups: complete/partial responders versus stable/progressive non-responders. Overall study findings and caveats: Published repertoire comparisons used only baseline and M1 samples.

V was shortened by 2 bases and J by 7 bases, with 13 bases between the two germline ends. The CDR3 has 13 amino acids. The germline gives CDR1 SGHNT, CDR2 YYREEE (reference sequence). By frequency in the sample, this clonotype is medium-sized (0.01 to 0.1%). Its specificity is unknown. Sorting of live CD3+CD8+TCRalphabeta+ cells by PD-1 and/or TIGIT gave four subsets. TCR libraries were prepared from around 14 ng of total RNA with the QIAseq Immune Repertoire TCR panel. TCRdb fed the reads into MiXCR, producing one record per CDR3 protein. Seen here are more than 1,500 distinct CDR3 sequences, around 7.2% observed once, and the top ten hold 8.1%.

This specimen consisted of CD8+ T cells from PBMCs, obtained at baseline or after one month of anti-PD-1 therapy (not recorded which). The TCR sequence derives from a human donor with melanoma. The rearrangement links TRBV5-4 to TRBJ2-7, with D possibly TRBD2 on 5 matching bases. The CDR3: CASSFGVGGEQYF. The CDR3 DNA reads TGTGCCAGCAGCTTCGGGGTAGGTGGAGAGCAGTACTTC.